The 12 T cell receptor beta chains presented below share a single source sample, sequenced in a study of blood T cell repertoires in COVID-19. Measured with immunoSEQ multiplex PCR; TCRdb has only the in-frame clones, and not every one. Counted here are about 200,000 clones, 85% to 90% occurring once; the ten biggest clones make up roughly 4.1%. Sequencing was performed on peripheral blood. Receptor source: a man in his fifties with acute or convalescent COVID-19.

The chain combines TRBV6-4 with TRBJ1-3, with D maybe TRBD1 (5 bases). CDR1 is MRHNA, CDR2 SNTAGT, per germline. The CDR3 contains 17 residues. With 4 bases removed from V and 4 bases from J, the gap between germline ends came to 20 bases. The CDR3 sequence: CASSASQWGVNGNTIYF. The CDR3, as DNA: TGTGCCAGCAGTGCCTCGCAGTGGGGGGTGAACGGAAACACCATATATTTT.

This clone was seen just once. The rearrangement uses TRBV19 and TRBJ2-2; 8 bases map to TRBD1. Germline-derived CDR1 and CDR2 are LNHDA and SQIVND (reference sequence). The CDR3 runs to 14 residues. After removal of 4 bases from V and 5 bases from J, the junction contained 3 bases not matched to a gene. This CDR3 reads CASSRQGRTGELFF. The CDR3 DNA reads TGTGCCAGTAGTAGACAGGGGCGAACCGGGGAGCTGTTTTTT.

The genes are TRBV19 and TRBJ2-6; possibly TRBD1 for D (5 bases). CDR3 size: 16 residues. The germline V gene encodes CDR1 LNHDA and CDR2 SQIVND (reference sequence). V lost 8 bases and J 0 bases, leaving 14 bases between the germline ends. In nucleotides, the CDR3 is TGTGCCAGTGGGGCCATAGGTTTCTCTGGGGCCAACGTCCTGACTTTC. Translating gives CASGAIGFSGANVLTF.

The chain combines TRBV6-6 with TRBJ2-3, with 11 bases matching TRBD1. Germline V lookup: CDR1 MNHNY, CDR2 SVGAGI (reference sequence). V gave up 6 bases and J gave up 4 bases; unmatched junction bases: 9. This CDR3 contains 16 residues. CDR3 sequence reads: CASSPTPGQGADTQYF. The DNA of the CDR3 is TGTGCCAGCAGCCCAACCCCGGGACAGGGGGCAGATACGCAGTATTTT.

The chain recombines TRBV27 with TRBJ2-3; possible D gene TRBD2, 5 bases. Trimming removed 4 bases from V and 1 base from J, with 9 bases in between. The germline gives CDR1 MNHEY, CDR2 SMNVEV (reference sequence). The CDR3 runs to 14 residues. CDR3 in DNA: TGTGCCAGCAGTTCCCTGGGAGGCACAGATACGCAGTATTTT. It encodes CASSSLGGTDTQYF.

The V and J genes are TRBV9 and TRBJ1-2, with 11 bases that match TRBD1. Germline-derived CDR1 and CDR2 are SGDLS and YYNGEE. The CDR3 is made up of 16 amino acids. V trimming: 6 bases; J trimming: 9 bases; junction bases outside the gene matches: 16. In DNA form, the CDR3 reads TGTGCCAGCACCCGGACAGGGGGCGATCAGGTCTCAAGCTACACCTTC. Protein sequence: CASTRTGGDQVSSYTF.

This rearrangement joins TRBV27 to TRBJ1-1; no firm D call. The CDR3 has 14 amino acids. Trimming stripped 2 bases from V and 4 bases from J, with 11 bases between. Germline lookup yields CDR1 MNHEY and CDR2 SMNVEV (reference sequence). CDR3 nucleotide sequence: TGTGCCAGCAGTTTAGGGAGTTGGGGCACTGAAGCTTTCTTT. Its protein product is CASSLGSWGTEAFF.

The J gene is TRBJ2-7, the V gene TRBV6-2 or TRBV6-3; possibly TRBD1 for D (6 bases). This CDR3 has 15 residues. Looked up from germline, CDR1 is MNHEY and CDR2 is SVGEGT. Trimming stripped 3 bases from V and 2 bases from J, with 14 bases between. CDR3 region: CASSYDRILTYEQYF. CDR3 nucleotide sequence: TGTGCCAGCAGTTATGACAGGATACTAACCTACGAGCAGTACTTC.

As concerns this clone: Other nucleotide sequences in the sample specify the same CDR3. The CDR3 protein is CASSLRENTEAFF. The CDR3 nucleotides are TGTGCCAGCAGTTTACGGGAGAACACTGAAGCTTTCTTT. This chain connects TRBV27 to TRBJ1-1; no clear D. Germline V gives CDR1 MNHEY, CDR2 SMNVEV (reference sequence). V gave up 2 bases and J gave up 1 base, with 5 bases separating them. The length of the CDR3 is 13 residues.

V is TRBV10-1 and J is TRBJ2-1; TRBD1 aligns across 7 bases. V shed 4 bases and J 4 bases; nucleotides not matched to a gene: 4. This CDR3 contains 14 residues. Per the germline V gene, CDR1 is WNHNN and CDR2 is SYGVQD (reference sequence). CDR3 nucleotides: TGCGCCAGCAGTGCCGGGACAGTGTACAATGAGCAGTTCTTC. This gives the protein CASSAGTVYNEQFF.

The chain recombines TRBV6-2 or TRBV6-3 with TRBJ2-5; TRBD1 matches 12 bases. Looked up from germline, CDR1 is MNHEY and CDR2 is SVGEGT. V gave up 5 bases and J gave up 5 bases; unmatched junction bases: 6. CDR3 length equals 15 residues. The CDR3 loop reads CASSAGTGGQETQYF. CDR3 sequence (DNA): TGTGCCAGCAGTGCCGGGACAGGGGGCCAGGAGACCCAGTACTTC.

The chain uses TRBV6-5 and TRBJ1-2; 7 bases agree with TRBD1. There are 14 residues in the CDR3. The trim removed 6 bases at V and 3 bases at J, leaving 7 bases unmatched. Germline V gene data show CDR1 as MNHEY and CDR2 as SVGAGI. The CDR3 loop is CASRVAGGYYGYTF. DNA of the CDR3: TGTGCCAGCAGGGTAGCAGGGGGATACTATGGCTACACCTTC.